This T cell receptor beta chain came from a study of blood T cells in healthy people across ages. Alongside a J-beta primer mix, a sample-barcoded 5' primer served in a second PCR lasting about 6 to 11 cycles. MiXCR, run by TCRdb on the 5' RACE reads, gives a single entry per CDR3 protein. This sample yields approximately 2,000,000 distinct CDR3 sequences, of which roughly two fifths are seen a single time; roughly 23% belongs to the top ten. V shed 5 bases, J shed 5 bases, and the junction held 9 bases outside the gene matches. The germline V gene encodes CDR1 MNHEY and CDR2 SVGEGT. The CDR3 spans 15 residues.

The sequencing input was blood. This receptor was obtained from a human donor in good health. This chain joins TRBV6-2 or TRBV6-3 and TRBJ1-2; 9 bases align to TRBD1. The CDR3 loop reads CASSKNRGLGYGYTF. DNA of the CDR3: TGTGCCAGCAGTAAAAACAGGGGGCTCGGATATGGCTACACCTTC.